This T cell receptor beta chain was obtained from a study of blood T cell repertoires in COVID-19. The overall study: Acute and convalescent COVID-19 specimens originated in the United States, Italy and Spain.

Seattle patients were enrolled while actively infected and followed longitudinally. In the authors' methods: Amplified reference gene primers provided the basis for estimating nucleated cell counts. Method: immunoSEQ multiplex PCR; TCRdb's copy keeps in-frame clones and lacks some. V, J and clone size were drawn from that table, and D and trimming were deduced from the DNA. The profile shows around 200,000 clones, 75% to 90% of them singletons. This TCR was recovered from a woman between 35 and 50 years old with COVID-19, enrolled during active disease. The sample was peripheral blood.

The CDR3: CAISGQGNTEAFF. The CDR3 nucleotides read TGTGCCATCAGCGGACAGGGGAACACTGAAGCTTTCTTT. The chain joins TRBV10-3 to TRBJ1-1; 8 bases agree with TRBD1. This CDR3 is built from 13 residues. J gave up 1 base and V 6 bases, and 1 base lay outside the gene matches. Per the germline V gene, CDR1 is ENHRY and CDR2 is SYGVKD.